Below, 27 T cell receptor beta chains from the same sample are listed, as sequenced in a study of T cells in women clearing cervical HPV infection. The protocol was immunoSEQ multiplex PCR, while the TCRdb copy is restricted to in-frame clones and leaves out a portion. Its table records more than 25,000 clones. Sequencing was done on a sample of blood buffy coat. Receptors were obtained from a woman between 18 and 70 years old with a cervical HPV16 infection that either progressed to CIN3+ or cleared (not recorded which).

Note on this clone: The read terminates 3 residues before the CDR3 end, so the remaining end is supplied by the germline J gene. This chain connects TRBV19 to TRBJ1-4; no definite D call. V dropped 3 bases and J dropped 8 bases, with 7 bases sitting between them. The CDR3 runs 12 residues. In germline, CDR1 is LNHDA, CDR2 SQIVND (reference sequence). CDR3 loop: CASSIQSEKLFF. The CDR3 bases that were read are TGTGCCAGTAGTATCCAATCCGAAAAA.

Frequency places this clone as medium-sized. The read falls 3 residues short of the CDR3 end, and the missing part is taken from the germline J gene. The chain carries TRBV19 and TRBJ2-2; TRBD2 is a possible D gene (6 bases). V was shortened by 5 bases and J by 2 bases, with 30 bases between the two germline ends. The length of the CDR3 is 21 residues. CDR1 LNHDA and CDR2 SQIVND come from the germline V gene (reference sequence). The part of the CDR3 DNA that was read is TGTGCCAGTAGTTTCTCAGGGCTCGGGCGGGGAGAGCGAGCAAACACCGGGGAG. Amino acid sequence: CASSFSGLGRGERANTGE. The whole CDR3 is CASSFSGLGRGERANTGELFF.

Comments on this clone: The CDR3 is cut off 3 residues early in the read; its end comes from the germline J gene. V is TRBV20-1 and J is TRBJ2-7; 12 nucleotides align to TRBD2. The CDR3 sequence is 14 residues long. Trimming removed 3 bases from V and 4 bases from J; junction bases left unmatched: 4. CDR1 DFQATT and CDR2 SNEGSKA come from the germline V gene (reference sequence). Incomplete CDR3 DNA: TGCAGTGCTAGGGGGACTAGCGGGCCTTACGAG. Translated, it gives CSARGTSGPYE. The complete CDR3 sequence is CSARGTSGPYEQYF.

CDR3 in amino acids: CASNSVAGYGYTF. CDR3 DNA (partial): TGTGCCAGCAACTCAGTAGCTGGGTATGGC. This chain joins TRBV7-9 and TRBJ1-2, with D unresolved. Read data end 3 residues before the CDR3 end; the end is taken from the germline J gene. The CDR3 is 13 residues long. CDR1 and CDR2 (germline): SEHNR, FQNEAQ (reference sequence). Trimming removed 7 bases at V and 5 bases at J, with 14 bases between.

Comments on this clone: The read comes to an end 3 residues before the CDR3 does, leaving the germline J gene to fill in the end. The V call is TRBV5-1, the J call TRBJ1-6; D is ambiguous. Germline V gene data show CDR1 as SGHRS and CDR2 as YFSETQ. V was shortened by 0 bases and J by 10 bases, with 14 bases between the two germline ends. The CDR3 contains 15 residues. The CDR3 protein is CASSLDAGGRSPLHF. The sequenced part of the CDR3 DNA is TGCGCCAGCAGCTTGGATGCAGGTGGTCGATCACCC.

For this clone: Read coverage stops 3 residues before the CDR3 terminus; the germline J gene supplies the remainder. The chain carries TRBV6-2 or TRBV6-3 and TRBJ2-2, with D possibly being TRBD1 (5 bases). Germline assignment: CDR1 MNHEY and CDR2 SVGEGT. The CDR3 runs to 15 residues. The CDR3 DNA, read in part, is TGTGCCAGCAGTTATCTGGGGCACTATAATTCACCG. It encodes CASSYLGHYNSP. The whole CDR3 region reads CASSYLGHYNSPLFF.

As concerns this clone: The sequenced fragment ends 3 residues before the CDR3 boundary, so the rest is inferred from the germline J gene. The chain combines TRBV5-5 with TRBJ1-1; possible D gene TRBD1, 6 bases. Germline V gene data show CDR1 as SGHKS and CDR2 as YYEKEE (reference sequence). This CDR3 contains 14 residues. V lost 0 bases and J lost 7, with 13 bases in between. Incomplete CDR3 DNA: TGTGCCAGCAGCTTGGGTGGAGCAGGGGTTGAA. Translating it yields CASSLGGAGVE. The whole CDR3 protein is CASSLGGAGVEAFF.

To note about this clone: Read data end 3 residues before the CDR3 end; the end is taken from the germline J gene. The genes are TRBV5-4 and TRBJ1-1, with D possibly matching TRBD1 (5 bases). The CDR3 is made up of 16 amino acids. V was cut by 0 bases and J by 0 bases, with 12 bases left in between. CDR1 is SGHNT and CDR2 is YYREEE in the germline V gene (reference sequence). Incomplete CDR3 DNA: TGTGCCAGCAGCTTGGCCTCGCAGGGCATGAACACTGAA. Translation: CASSLASQGMNTE. The whole CDR3 protein is CASSLASQGMNTEAFF.

A note on this clone: The CDR3 extends 3 residues past the end of the read, so its final part is completed from the germline J gene. The chain couples TRBV7-9 to TRBJ1-2, with TRBD1 as a possible D gene (6 bases). The CDR3 runs to 15 residues. Germline V gives CDR1 SEHNR, CDR2 FQNEAQ (reference sequence). CDR3 loop: CASSSTGNYYNDYTF. Incomplete CDR3 DNA: TGTGCCAGCAGCTCCACAGGGAACTACTACAATGAC.

In the case of this clone: Read data end 3 residues before the CDR3 end; the end is taken from the germline J gene. The rearrangement joins TRBV28 to TRBJ2-7; 7 bases align to TRBD2. V lost 6 bases, J lost 1 base, and 9 bases stayed unmatched. The CDR3 is made up of 15 amino acids. Germline V gene sequence: CDR1 MDHEN, CDR2 SYDVKM. CDR3: CASRLGGGRSYEQYF. Incomplete CDR3 DNA: TGTGCCAGCAGACTTGGGGGGGGGAGGTCCTACGAG.

In regard to this clone: The read stops 3 residues short of the end of the CDR3; the missing end is completed from the germline J gene. This chain uses TRBV20-1 with TRBJ2-1; TRBD2 agrees at 7 bases. This CDR3 has 16 residues. V gave up 7 bases and J gave up 1 base; unmatched junction bases: 13. The V gene's germline CDR1 is DFQATT and CDR2 SNEGSKA (reference sequence). CDR3 in amino acids: CSVNPGLTPSYNEQFF. The sequenced part of the CDR3 DNA is TGCAGTGTTAATCCGGGACTAACCCCGTCCTACAATGAG.

A word on this clone: The read terminates 3 residues before the CDR3 end, so the remaining end is supplied by the germline J gene. The V gene is TRBV5-6, the J gene TRBJ2-1; D gene unclear. V was shortened by 0 bases and J by 1 base, with 8 bases between the two germline ends. CDR1 SGHDT and CDR2 YYEEEE come from the germline V gene. The CDR3 totals 15 residues. Incomplete CDR3 DNA: TGTGCCAGCAGCTTGGACAGAGGATCCTACAATGAG. Translation gives CASSLDRGSYNE. The whole CDR3 protein reads CASSLDRGSYNEQFF.

The covered CDR3 bases are TGTGCCAGCAGGGGTACCGCAGGGTCAGATACG. This codes for CASRGTAGSDT. The whole CDR3 protein is CASRGTAGSDTQYF. The J gene is TRBJ2-3, the V gene TRBV12-3 or TRBV12-4; maybe TRBD1 (5 bases). The CDR3 end falls 3 residues outside the read, so it is completed with the germline J gene. V was trimmed by 6 bases and J by 4 bases, leaving 14 bases between them. This CDR3 contains 14 residues.

Details on this clone: The CDR3 extends 3 residues past the end of the read, so its final part is completed from the germline J gene. The gene calls are TRBV28 and TRBJ2-4; tentatively, D is TRBD2 (5 bases). This CDR3 region has 17 residues. Trimming took 4 bases from V and 1 from J, leaving 17 bases between them. CDR1 is MDHEN, CDR2 SYDVKM, per germline. The part of the CDR3 DNA that was read is TGTGCCAGCAGTTCCCGAGGCGGGTTCGGGGCCAAAAACATT. This encodes CASSSRGGFGAKNI. The whole CDR3 sequence is CASSSRGGFGAKNIQYF.

This clone registers medium-sized by frequency. This CDR3 reads CSARDLSGSSYNEQFF. The sequenced part of the CDR3 DNA is TGCAGTGCTAGAGATCTCAGCGGCAGCTCCTACAATGAG. This chain links TRBV20-1 with TRBJ2-1; D is perhaps TRBD2 (5 bases). The sequenced fragment ends 3 residues before the CDR3 boundary, so the rest is inferred from the germline J gene. This CDR3 is 16 amino acids long. V was cut by 0 bases and J by 0 bases, with 12 bases left in between. Germline V gene data show CDR1 as DFQATT and CDR2 as SNEGSKA (reference sequence).

As concerns this clone: A junction boundary mismatches the germline segment, possibly from a read error. The CDR3 end lies 3 residues beyond the end of the read and is filled in from the germline J gene. This rearrangement joins TRBV19 to TRBJ1-2, with 7 bases lining up with TRBD1. Germline CDR1 LNHDA, CDR2 SQIVND (reference sequence). The CDR3 runs 16 residues. CDR3 protein: CASSSRDSPVVYDYTF. The covered CDR3 bases are TGTGCCAGTAGTTCTCGGGACAGCCCGGTGGTGTATGAC.

A note on this clone: Coverage ceases 3 residues before the CDR3 finishes, and the germline J gene fills in the end. The chain has TRBV11-1 and TRBJ2-1; 11 bases map to TRBD2. The germline V gene has CDR1 SGHAT and CDR2 FQDESV (reference sequence). The junction had 4 bases not matched to a gene; V was cut back by 3 bases and J by 6 bases. The CDR3 sequence is 15 residues long. The CDR3 here is CASSFLAGGPNEQFF. The sequenced part of the CDR3 DNA is TGTGCCAGCAGCTTCTTAGCGGGGGGGCCCAATGAG.

About this clone itself: The read finishes 3 residues shy of the CDR3 end, and the germline J gene is used to complete it. This chain joins TRBV4-1 and TRBJ2-5; a possible D gene is TRBD1 (6 bases). This CDR3 has 16 amino acids. Germline values: CDR1 MGHRA, CDR2 YSYEKL. V was pared by 4 bases and J by 1 base, with 16 bases between. The CDR3 sequence is CASSLSRQASQETQYF. The CDR3 DNA, read in part, is TGCGCCAGCAGCCTTTCCAGACAGGCAAGCCAAGAGACC.

As concerns this clone: With the read ending 3 residues before the CDR3 end, the germline J gene is used to fill in that end. The chain joins TRBV7-9 to TRBJ1-4; 9 bases align to TRBD1. Trimming cost V 4 bases and J 8 bases; bases outside gene matches: 8. Germline V gene sequence: CDR1 SEHNR, CDR2 FQNEAQ (reference sequence). CDR3 size: 15 residues. The covered CDR3 bases are TGTGCCAGCAGCTCCCTCACAGGGGGCTGGGAAAAA. Translated, it gives CASSSLTGGWEK. The full-length CDR3 reads as CASSSLTGGWEKLFF.

As for this clone: The read gets to within 3 residues of the CDR3 end, and the germline J gene fills in the rest. This chain joins TRBV5-1 and TRBJ2-7; D is ambiguous. V was cut by 0 bases and J by 2 bases, with 9 bases left in between. This CDR3 has 14 amino acids. In germline, CDR1 is SGHRS, CDR2 YFSETQ. CDR3 in amino acids: CASSLDGDTYEQYF. CDR3 DNA, as far as it was read: TGCGCCAGCAGCTTGGATGGCGACACCTACGAG. The whole variable domain, remainder taken from reference TRBV5-1 and TRBJ2-7, is KAGVTQTPRYLIKTRGQQVTLSCSPISGHRSVSWYQQTPGQGLQFLFEYFSETQRNKGNFPGRFSGRQFSNSRSEMNVSTLELGDSALYLCASSLDGDTYEQYFGPGTRLTVT.

Points on this clone: The read terminates 3 residues ahead of where the CDR3 ends, so the germline J gene completes it. The V call is TRBV19, the J call TRBJ2-4, with TRBD1 matching 9 bases. The CDR3 is 16 residues long. The germline CDR1 and CDR2 sequences are LNHDA and SQIVND (reference sequence). CDR3 DNA (partial): TGTGCCAGTACCGCCGGGACAGGGTACCATAACTATGGT. As protein: CASTAGTGYHNYG. The whole CDR3 region reads CASTAGTGYHNYGQYF.

As concerns this clone: The read ends 3 residues before the CDR3 terminus; that terminus is restored from the germline J gene. V usage is TRBV19 and J usage is TRBJ2-2, with 10 bases matching TRBD2. Germline loops: CDR1 LNHDA, CDR2 SQIVND (reference sequence). This CDR3 is 13 amino acids long. Losses at the gene ends were 10 bases for V and 6 bases for J; bases not matched to a gene: 5. This CDR3 reads CATPAGGPGELFF. Partial CDR3 DNA: TGTGCCACCCCAGCGGGGGGGCCCGGGGAG.

A word on this clone: The CDR3 end falls 3 residues outside the read, so it is completed with the germline J gene. The V gene is TRBV30, the J gene TRBJ1-5, with D uncertain. V was shortened by 0 bases and J by 4 bases, with 7 bases between the two germline ends. Germline CDR1 GTSNPN, CDR2 SVGIG (reference sequence). The CDR3 contains 13 residues. CDR3 amino acids: CAWSVRGNQPQHF. CDR3 DNA (partial): TGTGCCTGGAGTGTACGAGGGAATCAGCCC.

Details on this clone: The read terminates 3 residues before the CDR3 end, so the remaining end is supplied by the germline J gene. The rearrangement joins TRBV2 to TRBJ1-6; D is perhaps TRBD1 (6 bases). The CDR3 covers 15 residues. The V gene lost 2 bases and the J gene lost 5 bases, with 10 bases spanning the gap. CDR1 and CDR2 from the germline V gene are SNHLY and FYNNEI. The DNA read from the CDR3 is TGTGCCAGCAGTGAATGGCAGGGGAATAATTCACCC. Translated, it gives CASSEWQGNNSP. The CDR3, in full, reads CASSEWQGNNSPLHF.

About this clone itself: The CDR3 end falls 3 residues outside the read, so it is completed with the germline J gene. The rearrangement joins TRBV6-1 to TRBJ2-6, with TRBD1 as a possible D gene (6 bases). The V gene lost 2 bases and the J gene lost 2 bases, with 7 bases spanning the gap. Germline CDR1 is MNHNS and CDR2 is SASEGT. The CDR3 spans 15 residues. The part of the CDR3 DNA that was read is TGTGCCAGCAGTGAATACAGGGCTGGGGCCAACGTC. It encodes CASSEYRAGANV. The CDR3 as a whole reads CASSEYRAGANVLTF.

As to this clone: The read halts 3 residues ahead of the CDR3 end, with the missing end drawn from the germline J gene. The rearrangement uses TRBV2 and TRBJ2-5; 11 bases agree with TRBD2. The trim removed 4 bases at V and 0 bases at J, leaving 4 bases unmatched. Germline CDR1 and CDR2: SNHLY and FYNNEI. The CDR3 runs to 16 residues. CDR3 protein: CASSASGGSYQETQYF. The sequenced part of the CDR3 DNA is TGTGCCAGCAGTGCTAGCGGGGGGTCGTACCAAGAGACC.

To note about this clone: Read coverage stops 3 residues before the CDR3 terminus; the germline J gene supplies the remainder. The chain couples TRBV14 to TRBJ2-7, with TRBD1 matching over 9 bases. V dropped 4 bases and J dropped 0; count of bases not matched to a gene: 4. The CDR3 consists of 15 residues. Germline loops: CDR1 SGHDN, CDR2 FVKESK. This chain's CDR3 is CASSRRDRASYEQYF. The covered CDR3 bases are TGTGCCAGCAGCCGCCGGGACAGGGCCTCCTACGAG.